Shown below are 25 T cell receptor beta chains from a single sample sequenced in a study of T cells after yellow fever vaccination (dated by TCRdb to between 2018 and 2020). The method was 5' RACE. For sequencing, an Illumina HiSeq 2500 was employed. TCRdb took the public reads, trimmed them with fastp at Q25, ran MiXCR for clone calling and kept in-frame beta chains. Rows merge per CDR3 protein into single entries with the most common DNA and genes. In this sample the table shows some 600,000 distinct CDR3 sequences, approximately 13% of which occur a single time. Jointly, the top ten make up about 15% of the sample. This specimen's treatment or condition label, interpreted: live attenuated yellow fever vaccine strain. Sequences were derived from PBMCs, sampled on the day of the yellow fever booster vaccination. Receptors were obtained from a man aged 25 to 40 who received the YFV17D yellow fever vaccine.

In this sample, this clonotype turned up many times. The V call is TRBV6-2 or TRBV6-3, the J call TRBJ2-7; 9 bases fit TRBD1. The germline CDR1 and CDR2 sequences are MNHEY and SVGEGT. Losses at the gene ends were 0 bases for V and 5 bases for J; bases not matched to a gene: 5. The CDR3 consists of 15 residues. CDR3 in DNA: TGTGCCAGCAGTTACTCCACAGGGACAGGGAACGAGCAGTACTTC. Translation gives CASSYSTGTGNEQYF.

This clonotype was counted a few times. The chain combines TRBV28 with TRBJ2-5, with a possible D match to TRBD2 (5 bases). Trimming cost V 2 bases and J 4 bases, with 11 bases left between them. The germline V gene has CDR1 MDHEN and CDR2 SYDVKM. This CDR3 region has 14 residues. As DNA, the CDR3 is TGTGCCAGCAGTTTAAATCGGGGAGCAGAGACCCAGTACTTC. Translating it yields CASSLNRGAETQYF.

The V and J genes are TRBV5-1 and TRBJ2-3; D might be TRBD1 (6 bases). Trimming pared 5 bases from V and 4 bases from J, leaving 17 bases between. CDR3 length: 15 amino acids. Germline V gene sequence: CDR1 SGHRS, CDR2 YFSETQ. In DNA form, the CDR3 reads TGCGCCAGCAGGTCTGACAGGTTCGGGGCAGATACGCAGTATTTT. As protein: CASRSDRFGADTQYF.

V is TRBV7-6 and J is TRBJ2-7, with 9 bases aligning to TRBD2. The CDR3 is made up of 14 amino acids. The junction had 5 bases not matched to a gene; V was cut back by 2 bases and J by 6 bases. Germline CDR1 is SGHVS and CDR2 is FNYEAQ. In nucleotides, the CDR3 is TGTGCCAGCAGCTTACCGGGACTAGCTGGCGAGCAGTACTTC. Its translation: CASSLPGLAGEQYF.

The chain couples TRBV20-1 to TRBJ2-3, with 10 bases lining up with TRBD2. There are 17 residues in the CDR3. Germline V gene sequence: CDR1 DFQATT, CDR2 SNEGSKA (reference sequence). V shed 0 bases, J shed 1 base, and the junction held 7 bases outside the gene matches. CDR3 DNA: TGCAGTGCTAGAGATCGGGCGCTAGCGGGAGGCACAGATACGCAGTATTTT. This codes for CSARDRALAGGTDTQYF.

The V call is TRBV5-1, the J call TRBJ2-3, with a tentative D call TRBD2 (5 bases). Germline lookup yields CDR1 SGHRS and CDR2 YFSETQ. This CDR3 is built from 14 residues. Trimming stripped 4 bases from V and 4 bases from J, with 13 bases between. The CDR3, as DNA: TGCGCCAGCAGCCAAATCGAGGGCCCAGATACGCAGTATTTT. This gives the protein CASSQIEGPDTQYF. The variable domain in full, completed from reference TRBV5-1 and TRBJ2-3, reads KAGVTQTPRYLIKTRGQQVTLSCSPISGHRSVSWYQQTPGQGLQFLFEYFSETQRNKGNFPGRFSGRQFSNSRSEMNVSTLELGDSALYLCASSQIEGPDTQYFGPGTRLTVL.

This clonotype was detected ten times or more. V gene TRBV6-4 combines with J gene TRBJ2-3, with TRBD2 identical over 10 bases. The J segment lost 2 bases and the V segment lost 4 bases, leaving 3 bases of the junction unmatched. This CDR3 comprises 15 residues. Germline V gene data show CDR1 as MRHNA and CDR2 as SNTAGT. CDR3 loop: CASSAGLAATDTQYF. CDR3 in DNA: TGTGCCAGCAGTGCCGGACTAGCGGCCACAGATACGCAGTATTTT.

This clonotype turned up a few times. The chain recombines TRBV30 with TRBJ2-7, with D perhaps matching TRBD2 (6 bases). CDR3 length: 14 amino acids. V was shortened by 0 bases and J by 4 bases, with 13 bases between the two germline ends. Germline V lookup: CDR1 GTSNPN, CDR2 SVGIG (reference sequence). Here the CDR3 reads CAWSVLWGEYEQYF. CDR3 in DNA: TGTGCCTGGAGTGTACTTTGGGGGGAATACGAGCAGTACTTC.

Many counts were recorded for this clonotype. The chain carries TRBV6-1 and TRBJ2-7; D not resolved. This CDR3 is built from 12 residues. With 3 bases removed from V and 0 bases from J, the gap between germline ends came to 3 bases. Germline CDR1 and CDR2: MNHNS and SASEGT. CDR3 DNA: TGTGCCAGCAGTGAGGGCTCCTACGAGCAGTACTTC. Translated: CASSEGSYEQYF.

The table lists this clonotype with a few counts. This chain uses TRBV5-1 with TRBJ2-1, with D perhaps given as TRBD1 or TRBD2 (6 bases each). The CDR3 is 16 residues long. The V gene's germline CDR1 is SGHRS and CDR2 YFSETQ. Deletions cut 2 bases from V and 4 bases from J, with 16 bases between. The CDR3: CASSFTGAYAYNEQFF. CDR3 in DNA: TGCGCCAGCAGCTTTACGGGGGCATACGCTTACAATGAGCAGTTCTTC.

J is TRBJ2-3 and V is TRBV2; TRBD1 aligns across 9 bases. Trimming took 6 bases from V and 1 from J; bases not matched to a gene: 11. Germline-derived CDR1 and CDR2 are SNHLY and FYNNEI. CDR3 length: 17 amino acids. The CDR3 region has the DNA TGTGCCAGCAGACCCCCCCTCGGGACAGGGCGCACAGATACGCAGTATTTT. Its translation: CASRPPLGTGRTDTQYF.

This clonotype was detected once. V usage is TRBV13 and J usage is TRBJ2-7, with D perhaps matching TRBD1 (6 bases). Trimming removed 1 base at V and 2 bases at J, with 15 bases between. The CDR3 consists of 16 residues. Looked up from germline, CDR1 is PRHDT and CDR2 is FYEKMQ (reference sequence). CDR3 in DNA: TGTGCCAGCAGCTTAGCGCTTAGTTGGGACACCTACGAGCAGTACTTC. Translation gives CASSLALSWDTYEQYF.

This clonotype was counted only a few times. The V call is TRBV20-1, the J call TRBJ1-2, with a possible D match to TRBD1 (6 bases). CDR1 DFQATT and CDR2 SNEGSKA come from the germline V gene (reference sequence). Deletions cut 2 bases from V and 6 bases from J, with 7 bases between. The CDR3 loop spans 11 amino acids. The CDR3 spells CSARNRDGYTF. The CDR3 bases are TGCAGTGCTAGAAACAGGGATGGCTACACCTTC.

The chain has TRBV20-1 and TRBJ2-1, with TRBD2 matching 10 bases. The CDR3 length is 13 residues. Looked up from germline, CDR1 is DFQATT and CDR2 is SNEGSKA (reference sequence). With V trimmed by 6 bases and J by 5 bases, 4 bases remained unmatched. The CDR3 protein is CSATSGIDNEQFF. The CDR3 coding sequence is TGCAGTGCAACTAGCGGGATTGACAATGAGCAGTTCTTC.

This clonotype was counted at least ten times. The gene calls are TRBV7-2 and TRBJ2-2; TRBD2 agrees at 9 bases. Germline V gene data show CDR1 as SGHTA and CDR2 as FQGNSA. Trimming removed 5 bases from V and 7 bases from J; junction bases left unmatched: 5. This CDR3 comprises 14 residues. CDR3 bases: TGTGCCAGCAGCATTAGCGGGAGTTTCGGGGAGCTGTTTTTT. The encoded protein is CASSISGSFGELFF.

This clonotype was seen a few times. The V and J genes are TRBV20-1 and TRBJ1-5; no firm D call. Germline values: CDR1 DFQATT, CDR2 SNEGSKA (reference sequence). The CDR3 totals 15 residues. V shed 3 bases and J shed 2 bases, with 14 bases lying between them. The CDR3 sequence: CSASSGVRGNQPQHF. The CDR3 DNA is TGCAGTGCTAGTTCGGGTGTTAGGGGCAATCAGCCCCAGCATTTT.

Only a few counts were recorded for this clonotype. This CDR3 reads CATETGQGKYEQYF. The CDR3 nucleotides read TGTGCCACCGAGACGGGACAGGGAAAGTACGAGCAGTACTTC. The chain recombines TRBV10-3 with TRBJ2-7; 9 bases map to TRBD1. The CDR3 extends over 14 amino acids. Germline trimming cut 10 bases from V and 4 bases from J; bases unmatched to any gene: 11. From germline, CDR1 is ENHRY and CDR2 SYGVKD.

This chain joins TRBV12-3 or TRBV12-4 and TRBJ2-1; D might be TRBD1 (5 bases). The CDR3 is 14 residues long. Trimming cost V 3 bases and J 0 bases, with 6 bases left between them. The CDR3 nucleotides are TGTGCCAGCAGTTTCCAGGGCTCCTACAATGAGCAGTTCTTC. The encoded protein is CASSFQGSYNEQFF.

This clonotype occurred a few times. This chain links TRBV5-1 with TRBJ1-2, with D maybe TRBD1 (6 bases). The V gene's germline CDR1 is SGHRS and CDR2 YFSETQ. The CDR3 has 16 residues. Trimming stripped 0 bases from V and 4 bases from J, with 16 bases between. CDR3 sequence reads: CASSLAGSGDFYGYTF. The CDR3 coding sequence is TGCGCCAGCAGCTTGGCTGGGTCAGGGGACTTCTATGGCTACACCTTC.

This clonotype occurred a few times. The chain employs TRBV5-6 and TRBJ2-7, with D tentatively TRBD1 (6 bases). The CDR3 has 14 amino acids. Germline V gene sequence: CDR1 SGHDT, CDR2 YYEEEE. V lost 0 bases and J lost 3, with 10 bases in between. CDR3 coding DNA: TGTGCCAGCAGCTTGGATGCCAGGGGCTACGAGCAGTACTTC. This encodes CASSLDARGYEQYF.

In this sample, this clonotype turned up a few times. The V gene is TRBV29-1, the J gene TRBJ1-1; D call uncertain. Germline-derived CDR1 and CDR2 are SQVTM and ANQGSEA. The CDR3 length is 12 residues. V dropped 0 bases and J dropped 5 bases, with 7 bases sitting between them. This CDR3 is CSVEDPRTEAFF. Here the CDR3 DNA reads TGCAGCGTTGAAGATCCTCGGACTGAAGCTTTCTTT.

The chain recombines TRBV3-1 with TRBJ2-1; either TRBD1 or TRBD2 may supply D (5 bases each). The CDR3 runs to 13 residues. V lost 3 bases, J lost 14 bases, and 17 bases lay in between. Germline V lookup: CDR1 LGHDT, CDR2 YNNKEL (reference sequence). CDR3 sequence: CASSQGSAGREFF. The CDR3 DNA reads TGTGCCAGCAGCCAGGGCTCCGCAGGGCGGGAGTTCTTC.

This chain links TRBV7-9 with TRBJ1-1; the match to TRBD1 covers 11 bases. Trimming took 10 bases from V and 4 from J; bases not matched to a gene: 14. The germline CDR1 and CDR2 sequences are SEHNR and FQNEAQ (reference sequence). The CDR3 contains 16 residues. The CDR3 bases are TGTGCCACCTCACCAGGACAGGGGGCGCTTGGCACTGAAGCTTTCTTT. It encodes CATSPGQGALGTEAFF.

The chain has TRBV12-3 or TRBV12-4 and TRBJ1-5; D might be TRBD1 (6 bases). The V end lost 6 bases, the J end lost 1 base, and 13 bases lay between the germline ends. The CDR3 loop spans 15 amino acids. As DNA, the CDR3 is TGTGCCAGCAGGGCCCCGGGACAAAGCAATCAGCCCCAGCATTTT. Translation gives CASRAPGQSNQPQHF.

The chain is built from TRBV6-5 and TRBJ2-1; D may be TRBD1 or TRBD2 (6 bases each). The V end lost 0 bases, the J end lost 2 bases, and 20 bases lay between the germline ends. Per the germline V gene, CDR1 is MNHEY and CDR2 is SVGAGI. The CDR3 is 19 residues long. The CDR3 DNA is TGTGCCAGCAGTTACTCGGTGGGGATAGCCGGGGGCACCTACAATGAGCAGTTCTTC. It yields the protein CASSYSVGIAGGTYNEQFF.